A single sample gave rise to the 14 T cell receptor beta chains below, sequenced in a study of shared clonotypes between healthy human individuals. TCRdb keeps only in-frame clones here, not all; method: immunoSEQ multiplex PCR. This sample has about 490,000 clones, with around 80% found just once. Specimen: PBMCs. These receptors were obtained from a middle-aged woman in good health. Some clones in this sample may be carry-over from other donors' samples.

This chain links TRBV27 with TRBJ1-4; 10 bases are shared with TRBD1. The CDR3 length is 16 residues. Germline values: CDR1 MNHEY, CDR2 SMNVEV (reference sequence). Losses at the gene ends were 5 bases for V and 8 bases for J; bases not matched to a gene: 11. CDR3 sequence: CASSQLAGTGEEKLFF. The CDR3 nucleotides are TGTGCCAGCAGTCAATTGGCGGGGACAGGGGAAGAAAAACTGTTTTTT.

V usage is TRBV27 and J usage is TRBJ2-5, with 8 bases matching TRBD1. The CDR3 runs 16 residues. J gave up 1 base and V 5 bases, and 9 bases lay outside the gene matches. Germline values: CDR1 MNHEY, CDR2 SMNVEV (reference sequence). The CDR3 nucleotides are TGTGCCAGCAGTCGACGACCGGGACAGGTCCAAGAGACCCAGTACTTC. It translates to CASSRRPGQVQETQYF.

The chain is built from TRBV11-3 and TRBJ2-2; 11 bases fit TRBD2. V lost 4 bases and J lost 6; bases outside the gene matches: 7. Germline lookup yields CDR1 SGHNT and CDR2 YENEEA. This CDR3 has 16 amino acids. The CDR3 is CASSSGTSGLAGELFF. The CDR3 DNA follows: TGTGCCAGCAGCTCGGGGACTAGCGGCCTTGCCGGGGAGCTGTTTTTT.

Worth noting for this clone: The CDR3 does not close with the conserved phenylalanine or tryptophan, likely indicating a read error. The chain recombines TRBV19 with TRBJ1-1; a possible D gene is TRBD1 (5 bases). V was clipped by 5 bases and J by 5 bases, with 15 bases between them. The CDR3 contains 14 residues. From germline, CDR1 is LNHDA and CDR2 SQIVND (reference sequence). The CDR3 protein is CASSFQQGRTEAFV. The CDR3 nucleotides read TGTGCCAGTAGTTTCCAGCAGGGACGGACTGAAGCTTTCGTT.

The rearrangement uses TRBV5-1 and TRBJ2-7; 10 nucleotides agree with TRBD2. V shed 3 bases and J 5 bases; nucleotides not matched to a gene: 8. The CDR3 consists of 15 residues. Germline assignment: CDR1 SGHRS and CDR2 YFSETQ. The CDR3 here is CASSSQAGGPDEQYF. DNA for the CDR3: TGCGCCAGCAGCTCACAAGCGGGAGGGCCCGACGAGCAGTACTTC.

Notes on this clone: Other DNA sequences in this specimen translate into the identical CDR3. The V call is TRBV4-1, the J call TRBJ2-7, with TRBD2 matching 11 bases. This CDR3 contains 17 residues. Germline V gene sequence: CDR1 MGHRA, CDR2 YSYEKL. Germline trimming cut 0 bases from V and 0 bases from J; bases unmatched to any gene: 4. The DNA of the CDR3 is TGCGCCAGCAGCCAAGAACTAGCGGGAGCTAGCTCCTACGAGCAGTACTTC. It translates to CASSQELAGASSYEQYF.

The chain links TRBV9 to TRBJ2-7; D call uncertain. The V end lost 0 bases, the J end lost 6 bases, and 10 bases lay between the germline ends. Germline values: CDR1 SGDLS, CDR2 YYNGEE. CDR3 length: 13 amino acids. The CDR3 region is CASSVAGSGEQYF. The CDR3 region has the DNA TGTGCCAGCAGCGTAGCCGGGTCCGGCGAGCAGTACTTC.

In the case of this clone: Other DNA sequences of this sample code for an identical CDR3. The V and J genes are TRBV14 and TRBJ1-2, with D possibly TRBD1 on 6 matching bases. V lost 1 base to trimming and J lost 8 bases, with 8 bases between them. This CDR3 has 12 residues. Per germline, CDR1 SGHDN and CDR2 FVKESK. DNA for the CDR3: TGTGCCAGCAGCCAAGCAGGGGTCGGCTACACCTTC. Amino acid sequence: CASSQAGVGYTF. The variable domain in full, with the rest retrieved from reference TRBV14 and TRBJ1-2, is EAGVTQFPSHSVIEKGQTVTLRCDPISGHDNLYWYRRVMGKEIKFLLHFVKESKQDESGMPNNRFLAERTGGTYSTLKVQPAELEDSGVYFCASSQAGVGYTFGSGTRLTVV.

This clone has more than one count but fewer than ten. The rearrangement links TRBV5-6 to TRBJ2-1; D is unresolved. The V gene's germline CDR1 is SGHDT and CDR2 YYEEEE. V was clipped by 4 bases and J by 5 bases, with 10 bases between them. There are 13 residues in the CDR3. CDR3 nucleotides: TGTGCCAGCAGCGTCGGACGGAACAATGAGCAGTTCTTC. Translated: CASSVGRNNEQFF. Drawing the rest from reference TRBV5-6 and TRBJ2-1, the complete variable domain is DAGVTQSPTHLIKTRGQQVTLRCSPKSGHDTVSWYQQALGQGPQFIFQYYEEEERQRGNFPDRFSGHQFPNYSSELNVNALLLGDSALYLCASSVGRNNEQFFGPGTRLTVL.

In this sample, this clone turned up once. This likely came from a read error, as a far larger clone is one base away. In DNA, the CDR3 is TGTGCCAGCTCACCAATGGGAGTGAGTTACAAGGAGCAGTTCTTC. Its protein is CASSPMGVSYKEQFF. V and J are TRBV18 and TRBJ2-1, with D possibly matching TRBD2 (5 bases). The germline V gene encodes CDR1 KGHSH and CDR2 LQKENI. The length of the CDR3 is 15 residues. Looking up the rest from reference TRBV18 and TRBJ2-1 gives the full variable domain: NAGVMQNPRHLVRRRGQEARLRCSPMKGHSHVYWYRQLPEEGLKFMVYLQKENIIDESGMPKERFSAEFPKEGPSILRIQQVVRGDSAAYFCASSPMGVSYKEQFFGPGTRLTVL.

CDR3 residues: CSATRVNEQFF. Written as DNA, the CDR3 is TGCAGTGCTACTAGAGTGAATGAGCAGTTCTTC. V gene TRBV20-1 combines with J gene TRBJ2-1; D gene ambiguous. In germline, CDR1 is DFQATT, CDR2 SNEGSKA (reference sequence). The V gene lost 4 bases and the J gene lost 7 bases, with 8 bases spanning the gap. The CDR3 extends over 11 amino acids.

The J gene is TRBJ2-7, the V gene TRBV29-1; the match to TRBD1 covers 7 bases. The V and J ends lost 7 bases and 4 bases, in that order; junction bases with no gene match: 7. The CDR3 sequence is 12 residues long. Germline V CDR1 and CDR2: SQVTM, ANQGSEA. This chain's CDR3 is CSAGRQGYEQYF. In nucleotides, the CDR3 is TGCAGCGCCGGAAGACAGGGTTACGAGCAGTACTTC.

This clone came up a few times. The chain employs TRBV6-5 and TRBJ2-7, with 7 nucleotides matching TRBD1. Germline V lookup: CDR1 MNHEY, CDR2 SVGAGI. Trimming cost V 6 bases and J 4 bases; bases outside gene matches: 12. The CDR3 consists of 15 residues. CDR3 nucleotide sequence: TGTGCCAGCAGCTCCTCCAGGGGGATTGGTTACGAGCAGTACTTC. This sequence encodes CASSSSRGIGYEQYF.

The J gene is TRBJ1-1, the V gene TRBV7-6; D might be TRBD1 (5 bases). V was pared by 4 bases and J by 4 bases, with 19 bases between. The CDR3 has 16 amino acids. Germline CDR1 reads SGHVS; CDR2 reads FNYEAQ. The CDR3 protein is CASSSVPGGGGTEAFF. CDR3 bases: TGTGCCAGCAGCTCCGTGCCTGGGGGGGGTGGCACTGAAGCTTTCTTT.